This TCR beta chain stems from a study of early T cells in non-severe SARS-CoV-2 infection. Study details: The authors sequenced bulk RNA from unsorted whole blood, leaving chains unpaired.

Study outcomes and limitations: VDJdb matching, biased toward anti-spike CD8 responses, missed private and CD4 specificities.

The germline CDR1 and CDR2 sequences are SGDLS and YYNGEE. This CDR3 comprises 16 residues. Trimming cost V 7 bases and J 1 base; bases outside gene matches: 13. Individual cDNA molecules received unique molecular identifiers during library preparation. Via MiXCR, TCRdb re-called the 5' RACE reads, giving one row per CDR3 protein. This sample carries about 52,000 distinct CDR3 sequences, about 11% of them seen once, and the ten largest clones take 13%. Regarding this clonotype: Its cognate antigen is unknown.

This rearrangement joins TRBV9 to TRBJ2-5; 7 nucleotides line up with TRBD2. This TCR came from an adult who was a healthcare worker with PCR-confirmed SARS-CoV-2 infection or an uninfected control (not recorded which). Sequenced: whole blood. CDR3 residues: CASGSLGTTPQETQYF. The CDR3 bases are TGTGCCAGCGGATCCCTCGGGACTACCCCCCAAGAGACCCAGTACTTC.